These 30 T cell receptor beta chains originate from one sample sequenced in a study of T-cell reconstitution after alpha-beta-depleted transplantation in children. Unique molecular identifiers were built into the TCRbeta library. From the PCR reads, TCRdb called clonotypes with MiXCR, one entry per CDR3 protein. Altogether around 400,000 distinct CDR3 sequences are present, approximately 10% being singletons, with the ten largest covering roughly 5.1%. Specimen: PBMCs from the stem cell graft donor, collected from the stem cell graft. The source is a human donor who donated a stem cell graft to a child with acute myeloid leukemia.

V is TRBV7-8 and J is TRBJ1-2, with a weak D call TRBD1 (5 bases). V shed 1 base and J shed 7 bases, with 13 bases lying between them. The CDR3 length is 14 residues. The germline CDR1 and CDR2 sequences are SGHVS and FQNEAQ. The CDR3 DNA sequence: TGTGCCAGCAGCTTAGGGGACCTAGCACTTGGCTACACCTTC. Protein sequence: CASSLGDLALGYTF.

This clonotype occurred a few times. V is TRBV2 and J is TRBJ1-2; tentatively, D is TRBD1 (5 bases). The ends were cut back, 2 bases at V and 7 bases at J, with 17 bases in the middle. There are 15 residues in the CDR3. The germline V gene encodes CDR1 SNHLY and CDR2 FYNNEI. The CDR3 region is CASSESQGSRGGYTF. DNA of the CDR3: TGTGCCAGCAGTGAATCTCAGGGTTCAAGGGGTGGCTACACCTTC.

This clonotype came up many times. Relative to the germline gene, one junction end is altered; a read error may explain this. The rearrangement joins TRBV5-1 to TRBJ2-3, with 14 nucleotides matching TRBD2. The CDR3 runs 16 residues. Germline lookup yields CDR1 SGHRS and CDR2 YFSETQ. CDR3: CASSPGLAGGTDTQYF. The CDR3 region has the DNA TGTGCCAGCAGCCCGGGACTAGCGGGGGGCACAGATACGCAGTATTTT.

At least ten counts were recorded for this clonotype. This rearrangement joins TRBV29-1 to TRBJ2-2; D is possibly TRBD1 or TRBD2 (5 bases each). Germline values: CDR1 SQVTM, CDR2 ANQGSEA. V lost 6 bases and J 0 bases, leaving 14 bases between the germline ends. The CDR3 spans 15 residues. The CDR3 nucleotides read TGCAGCGTGGGGAAGGGGACCACGAACACCGGGGAGCTGTTTTTT. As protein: CSVGKGTTNTGELFF.

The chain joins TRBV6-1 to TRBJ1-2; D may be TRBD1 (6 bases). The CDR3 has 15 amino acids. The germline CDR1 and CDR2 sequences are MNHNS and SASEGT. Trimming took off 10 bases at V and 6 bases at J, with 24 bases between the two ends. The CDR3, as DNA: TGTGCCACCGTTCGGCAAGCGGGGGCGAAAGATGGCTACACCTTC. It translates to CATVRQAGAKDGYTF.

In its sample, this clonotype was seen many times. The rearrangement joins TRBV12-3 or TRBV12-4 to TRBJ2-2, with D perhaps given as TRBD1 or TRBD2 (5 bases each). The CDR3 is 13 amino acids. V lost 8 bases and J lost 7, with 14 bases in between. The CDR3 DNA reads TGTGCCAGCGGGGCTGGGGGTAACGGGGAGCTGTTTTTT. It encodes CASGAGGNGELFF.

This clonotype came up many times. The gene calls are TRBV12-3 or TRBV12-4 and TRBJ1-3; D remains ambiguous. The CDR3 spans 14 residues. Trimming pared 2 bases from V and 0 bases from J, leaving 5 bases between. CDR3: CASSLSSSGNTIYF. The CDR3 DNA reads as TGTGCCAGCAGTTTATCCTCCTCTGGAAACACCATATATTTT.

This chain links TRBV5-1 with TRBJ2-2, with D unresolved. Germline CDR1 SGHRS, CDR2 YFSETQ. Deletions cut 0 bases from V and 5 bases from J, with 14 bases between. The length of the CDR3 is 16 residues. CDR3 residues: CASSLVPNAPTGELFF. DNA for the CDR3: TGCGCCAGCAGCTTGGTTCCTAACGCTCCGACCGGGGAGCTGTTTTTT.

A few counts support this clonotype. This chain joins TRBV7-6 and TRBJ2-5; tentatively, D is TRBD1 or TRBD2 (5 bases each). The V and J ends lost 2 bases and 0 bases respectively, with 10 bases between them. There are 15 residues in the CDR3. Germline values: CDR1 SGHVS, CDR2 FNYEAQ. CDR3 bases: TGTGCCAGCAGCTTATCCGGGACCGACCAAGAGACCCAGTACTTC. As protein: CASSLSGTDQETQYF.

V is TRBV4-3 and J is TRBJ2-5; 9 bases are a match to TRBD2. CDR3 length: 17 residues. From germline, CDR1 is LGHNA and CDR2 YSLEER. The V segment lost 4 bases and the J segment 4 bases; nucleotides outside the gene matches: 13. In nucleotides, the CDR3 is TGCGCCAGCAGCCTAATGGTAGCGGGGGCCGGGGGAGAGACCCAGTACTTC. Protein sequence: CASSLMVAGAGGETQYF.

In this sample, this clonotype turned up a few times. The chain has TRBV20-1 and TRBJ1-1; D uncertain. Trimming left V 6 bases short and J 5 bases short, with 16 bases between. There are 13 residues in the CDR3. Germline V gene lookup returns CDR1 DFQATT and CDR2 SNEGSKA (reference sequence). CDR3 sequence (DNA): TGCAGTGCGTCCAAAAACGGTGGGACTGAAGCTTTCTTT. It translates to CSASKNGGTEAFF.

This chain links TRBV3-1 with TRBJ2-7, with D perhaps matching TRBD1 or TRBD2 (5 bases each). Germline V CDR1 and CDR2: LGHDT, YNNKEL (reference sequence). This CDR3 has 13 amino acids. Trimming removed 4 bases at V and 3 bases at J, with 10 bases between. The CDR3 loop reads CASSPGTIYEQYV. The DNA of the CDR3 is TGTGCCAGCAGCCCTGGGACGATCTACGAGCAGTACGTC.

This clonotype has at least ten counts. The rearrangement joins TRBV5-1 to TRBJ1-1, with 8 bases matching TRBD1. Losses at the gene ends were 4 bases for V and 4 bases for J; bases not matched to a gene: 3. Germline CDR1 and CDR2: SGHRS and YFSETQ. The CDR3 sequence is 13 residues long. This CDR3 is CASSIQGGTEAFF. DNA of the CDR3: TGCGCCAGCAGCATACAGGGGGGCACTGAAGCTTTCTTT.

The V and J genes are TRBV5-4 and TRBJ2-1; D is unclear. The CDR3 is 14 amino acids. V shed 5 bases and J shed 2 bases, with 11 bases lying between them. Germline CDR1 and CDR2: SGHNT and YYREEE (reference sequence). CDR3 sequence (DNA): TGTGCCAGCAGTCTGGGCCAGCCCTACAATGAGCAGTTCTTC. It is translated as CASSLGQPYNEQFF.

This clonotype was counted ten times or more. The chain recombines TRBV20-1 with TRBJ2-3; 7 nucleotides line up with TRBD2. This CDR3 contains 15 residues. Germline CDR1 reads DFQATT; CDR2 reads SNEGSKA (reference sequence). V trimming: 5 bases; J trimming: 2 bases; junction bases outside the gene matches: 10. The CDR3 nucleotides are TGCAGTGCTTGCCGGGTAGCGGGCCTCACAGATACGCAGTATTTT. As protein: CSACRVAGLTDTQYF.

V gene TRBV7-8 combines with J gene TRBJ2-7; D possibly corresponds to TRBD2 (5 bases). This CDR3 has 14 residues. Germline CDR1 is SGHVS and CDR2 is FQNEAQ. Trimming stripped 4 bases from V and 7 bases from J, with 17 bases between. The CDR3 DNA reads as TGTGCCAGCAGCTCGGGAACGGCTGGGTTGGAGCAGTACGTC. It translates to CASSSGTAGLEQYV.

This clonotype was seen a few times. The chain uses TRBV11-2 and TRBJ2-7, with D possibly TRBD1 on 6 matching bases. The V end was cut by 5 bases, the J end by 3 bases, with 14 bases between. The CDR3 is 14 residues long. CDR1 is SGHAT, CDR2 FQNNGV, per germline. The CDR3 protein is CASSPGQLSYEQYV. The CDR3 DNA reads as TGTGCCAGCAGCCCCGGACAGCTAAGCTACGAGCAGTACGTC.

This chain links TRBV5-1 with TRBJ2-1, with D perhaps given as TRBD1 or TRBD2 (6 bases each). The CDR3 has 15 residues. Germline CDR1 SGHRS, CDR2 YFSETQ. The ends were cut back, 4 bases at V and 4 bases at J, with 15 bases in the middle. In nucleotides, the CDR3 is TGCGCCAGCAGCCCTATCGGGGGCGCGTACAATGAGCAGTTCTTC. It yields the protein CASSPIGGAYNEQFF.

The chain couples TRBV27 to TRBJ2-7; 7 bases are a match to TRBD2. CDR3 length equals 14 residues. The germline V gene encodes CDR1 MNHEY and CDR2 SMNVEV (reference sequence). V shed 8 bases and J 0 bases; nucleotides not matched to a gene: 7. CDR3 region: CASAASGHSYEQYF. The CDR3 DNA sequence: TGTGCCAGCGCGGCTAGCGGACACTCCTACGAGCAGTACTTC.

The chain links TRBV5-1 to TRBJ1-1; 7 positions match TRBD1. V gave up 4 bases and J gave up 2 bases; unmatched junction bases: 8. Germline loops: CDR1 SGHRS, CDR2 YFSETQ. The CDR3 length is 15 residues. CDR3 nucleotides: TGCGCCAGCAGCGGGGCCGGGACAGCCAACACTGAAGCTTTCTTT. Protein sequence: CASSGAGTANTEAFF.

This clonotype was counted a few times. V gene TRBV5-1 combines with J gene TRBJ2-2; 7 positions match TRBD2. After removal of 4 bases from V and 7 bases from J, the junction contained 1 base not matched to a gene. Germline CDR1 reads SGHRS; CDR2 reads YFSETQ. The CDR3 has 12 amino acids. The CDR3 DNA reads TGCGCCAGCAGCGGCGGGGGCGGGGAGCTGTTTTTT. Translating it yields CASSGGGGELFF.

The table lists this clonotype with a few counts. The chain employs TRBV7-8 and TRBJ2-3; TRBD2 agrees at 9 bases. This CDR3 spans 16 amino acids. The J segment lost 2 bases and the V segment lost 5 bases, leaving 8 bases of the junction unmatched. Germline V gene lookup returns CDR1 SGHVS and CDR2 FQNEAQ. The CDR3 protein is CASSLETSGHTDTQYF. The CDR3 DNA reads TGTGCCAGCAGCCTGGAGACTAGCGGACACACAGATACGCAGTATTTT.

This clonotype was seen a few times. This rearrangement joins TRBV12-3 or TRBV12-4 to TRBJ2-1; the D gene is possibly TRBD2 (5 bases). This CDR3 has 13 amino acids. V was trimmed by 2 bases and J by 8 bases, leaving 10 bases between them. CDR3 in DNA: TGTGCCAGCAGTTTACTGGGGAGAGATGAGCAGTTCTTC. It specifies CASSLLGRDEQFF.

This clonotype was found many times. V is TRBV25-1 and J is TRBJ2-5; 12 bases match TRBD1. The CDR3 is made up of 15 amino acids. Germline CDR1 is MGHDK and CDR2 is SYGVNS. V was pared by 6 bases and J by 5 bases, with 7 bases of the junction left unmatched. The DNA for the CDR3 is TGTGCCAGCAGCGGGACAGGGGGCTCCTGGGAGACCCAGTACTTC. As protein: CASSGTGGSWETQYF.

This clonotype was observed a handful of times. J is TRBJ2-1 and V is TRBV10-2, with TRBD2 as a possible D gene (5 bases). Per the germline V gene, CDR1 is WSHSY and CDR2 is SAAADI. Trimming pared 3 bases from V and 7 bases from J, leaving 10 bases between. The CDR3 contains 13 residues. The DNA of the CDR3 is TGCGCCAGCAGTGAAAGGACTGAGAATGAGCAGTTCTTC. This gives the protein CASSERTENEQFF.

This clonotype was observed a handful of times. CDR3 nucleotide sequence: TGCAGTGCTAGGAGTTCGATTAATTATGGCTACACCTTC. Protein sequence: CSARSSINYGYTF. This rearrangement joins TRBV20-1 to TRBJ1-2; D gene unclear. V lost 3 bases, J lost 5 bases, and 13 bases lay in between. From germline, CDR1 is DFQATT and CDR2 SNEGSKA (reference sequence). This CDR3 contains 13 residues.

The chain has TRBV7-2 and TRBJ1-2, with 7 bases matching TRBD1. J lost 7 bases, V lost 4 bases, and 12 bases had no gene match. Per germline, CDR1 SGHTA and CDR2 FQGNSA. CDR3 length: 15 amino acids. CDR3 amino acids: CASSSLTGLYVGYTF. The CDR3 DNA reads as TGTGCCAGCAGCTCTCTGACAGGGCTGTACGTTGGCTACACCTTC.

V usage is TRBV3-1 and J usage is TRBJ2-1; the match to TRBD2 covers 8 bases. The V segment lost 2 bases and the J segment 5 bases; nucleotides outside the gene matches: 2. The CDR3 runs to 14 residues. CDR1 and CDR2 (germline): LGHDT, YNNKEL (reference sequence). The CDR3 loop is CASSQNGGDNEQFF. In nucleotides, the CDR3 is TGTGCCAGCAGCCAAAACGGGGGGGACAATGAGCAGTTCTTC.

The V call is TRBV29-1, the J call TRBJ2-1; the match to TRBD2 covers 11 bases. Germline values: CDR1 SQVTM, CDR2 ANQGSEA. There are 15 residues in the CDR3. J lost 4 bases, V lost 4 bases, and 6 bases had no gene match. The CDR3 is CSVGVLAGGYNEQFF. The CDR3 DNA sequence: TGCAGCGTTGGGGTTCTAGCGGGGGGATACAATGAGCAGTTCTTC.

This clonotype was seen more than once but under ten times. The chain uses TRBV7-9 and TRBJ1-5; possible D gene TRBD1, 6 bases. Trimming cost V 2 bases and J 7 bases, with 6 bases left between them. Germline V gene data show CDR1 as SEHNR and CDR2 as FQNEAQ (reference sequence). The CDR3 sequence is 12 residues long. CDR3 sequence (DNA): TGTGCCAGCAGCTTACAGGGGCAGCCCCAGCATTTT. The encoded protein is CASSLQGQPQHF.